This passage covers 8 T cell receptor beta chains from one sample sequenced in a study of Ad26.COV2.S vaccination and SARS-CoV-2 variants. Only in-frame clones appear in the TCRdb table, and some are missing; sequencing was by immunoSEQ multiplex PCR. The sample lists more than 150,000 clones, approximately 90% occurring once. Sequenced material: peripheral blood, taken after recovery from COVID-19. Receptors originate from a human donor who had recovered from COVID-19.

CDR3 sequence (DNA): TGCGCCAGCAGCCAAGACCTGGCCTACGGGACAAGGCAGTACTTC. Translation: CASSQDLAYGTRQYF. The genes are TRBV4-1 and TRBJ2-7; D is possibly TRBD1 (6 bases). CDR1 MGHRA and CDR2 YSYEKL come from the germline V gene. There are 15 residues in the CDR3. Trimming left V 0 bases short and J 9 bases short, with 18 bases between.

This sequence joins TRBV5-4 and TRBJ2-7; the match to TRBD1 covers 7 bases. The length of the CDR3 is 12 residues. V trimming: 4 bases; J trimming: 7 bases; junction bases outside the gene matches: 5. CDR1 and CDR2 (germline): SGHNT, YYREEE (reference sequence). CDR3 sequence (DNA): TGTGCCAGCAGCGTCCCAGGGGGTGAGCAGTACTTC. Protein: CASSVPGGEQYF.

In this sample, this clone turned up many times. The chain is built from TRBV19 and TRBJ1-6; D remains unclear. The germline V and J ends were trimmed by 5 bases and 7 bases, with 15 bases remaining between them. Germline V gives CDR1 LNHDA, CDR2 SQIVND (reference sequence). This CDR3 region has 15 residues. In DNA form, the CDR3 reads TGTGCCAGTAGTCGGGAAGGGCTACAAAATTCACCCCTCCACTTT. This sequence encodes CASSREGLQNSPLHF. Full variable domain (missing parts from reference TRBV19 and TRBJ1-6): DGGITQSPKYLFRKEGQNVTLSCEQNLNHDAMYWYRQDPGQGLRLIYYSQIVNDFQKGDIAEGYSVSREKKESFPLTVTSAQKNPTAFYLCASSREGLQNSPLHFGNGTRLTVT.

The chain links TRBV5-6 to TRBJ2-7, with D perhaps given as TRBD1 or TRBD2 (5 bases each). Germline V gene sequence: CDR1 SGHDT, CDR2 YYEEEE. The CDR3 consists of 15 residues. V lost 2 bases to trimming and J lost 5 bases, with 17 bases between them. CDR3 amino acids: CASSFRDLNGDEQYF. The CDR3 bases are TGTGCCAGCAGCTTCCGGGACCTCAATGGGGACGAGCAGTACTTC.

V usage is TRBV5-8 and J usage is TRBJ1-5; D is unclear. Trimming left V 5 bases short and J 6 bases short, with 9 bases between. This CDR3 region has 12 residues. The germline V gene has CDR1 SGHTS and CDR2 YDEGEE. CDR3 protein: CASREGRQPQHF. DNA for the CDR3: TGTGCCAGCAGGGAAGGGCGTCAGCCCCAGCATTTT.

The V and J genes are TRBV5-1 and TRBJ1-1, with D possibly being TRBD1 (6 bases). The CDR3 covers 15 residues. The germline gives CDR1 SGHRS, CDR2 YFSETQ. V shed 4 bases and J shed 5 bases, with 18 bases lying between them. CDR3 DNA sequence: TGCGCCAGCAGCATAGGGACACACCAGGGAACTGAAGCTTTCTTT. It yields the protein CASSIGTHQGTEAFF.

The rearrangement links TRBV7-8 to TRBJ2-5; D is undetermined. Germline V gene data show CDR1 as SGHVS and CDR2 as FQNEAQ. CDR3 length: 16 residues. V lost 3 bases and J 1 base, leaving 15 bases between the germline ends. The CDR3 nucleotides are TGTGCCAGCAGCTTGGGTTTAGGCTTACCCCAAGAGACCCAGTACTTC. Translating it yields CASSLGLGLPQETQYF.

The chain carries TRBV29-1 and TRBJ2-3; 11 nucleotides match TRBD2. With 3 bases clipped from V and 1 base from J, the junction kept 6 bases outside the gene matches. Germline values: CDR1 SQVTM, CDR2 ANQGSEA. There are 16 residues in the CDR3. The chain's CDR3 is CSVEGTSGGRTDTQYF. CDR3 nucleotides: TGCAGCGTTGAGGGAACTAGCGGGGGCCGCACAGATACGCAGTATTTT.